This entry describes one T cell receptor beta chain. Its antigen target is currently unknown. Base quality data are lacking; no much larger clone is found one base away. The cohort comprised 670 or so healthy bone marrow donors. At the time of sampling, every cohort member was nominally healthy, though immune exposures that went unrecorded were likely present. The donor tested CMV seronegative, placing the donor among the 350 to 400 seronegative members of the cohort. A peripheral blood sample was provided by each donor, and peripheral blood mononuclear cells were used for TCR beta sequencing. The Qiagen DNeasy Blood Extraction Kit was used to extract genomic DNA from the blood cell samples. Libraries came from the immunoSEQ multiplex PCR assay. The multiplex PCR relied on a mix of 60 forward primers for TCR Vbeta segments and 13 reverse primers for TCR Jbeta segments. A multiplex PCR assay on genomic DNA amplified the CDR3 region of rearranged TCR beta genes. The amplified TCR beta libraries were sequenced on the Illumina HiSeq System as 87-base-pair reads. As for the authors' bioinformatics: A later analysis tallied roughly 80 million unique TCR beta chains across the 610 or so repertoires, and around 12 million of those chains were shared by two or more donors. A nearest-neighbor algorithm error-corrected the raw reads and collapsed the reads into unique sequences, merging closely related sequences to remove PCR and sequencing errors. V, D and J gene segments were assigned by aligning CDR3 sequences to IMGT reference sequences. For a sequence to be retained, a match of at least six nucleotides to both a V gene segment and a J gene segment was required. Rearrangements were called productive when the CDR3 lacked stop codons and stayed in frame with V and J; all others were non-productive. CDR3 was defined according to IMGT convention as the region running from the second conserved V-encoded cysteine to the conserved J-encoded phenylalanine. The earlier analysis of fewer than 700 of the donors excluded sequences that lacked an unambiguous match to a single V gene segment. In an earlier analysis of several hundred of the donors, V segments were called functional above 56.7% productive rearrangements and were called segregating when the between-donor standard deviation exceeded 5%. A statistical classification framework was developed to diagnose cytomegalovirus status using the catalog of TCR beta chain sequences. A later analysis assigned V and J genes by comparing TCR nucleotide sequences with IMGT/GENE-DB human TR gene sequences. A later analysis assigned CDR3 sequences and most-parsimonious VDJ recombination scenarios with the TCRdist pipeline. In a later analysis, every TCR beta chain was defined by the combination of its CDR3 amino acid sequence and its V-gene family, and reads without a unique V-gene family were dropped. In a later analysis, fewer than 650 highly shared, low-generation-probability nucleotide sequences were removed to address suspected cross-contamination and a sequencing artifact. A later analysis calculated a clonal expansion index for each public chain from normalized within-repertoire ranks of inferred template counts. In a later analysis, generation probabilities were computed using a VDJ recombination model fitted to out-of-frame rearrangements, and the results were checked against IGoR. In a later analysis, hypergeometric tests were used to score TCR-TCR, TCR-HLA and TCR-CMV co-occurrence, with a repertoire-size bias correction applied to TCR pairs. In a later analysis, false discovery rates were estimated by permuting HLA or CMV assignments 20 times. In a later analysis, co-occurring TCRs were grouped with DBSCAN, and TCRdist sequence similarity was added when clustering was performed within HLA-allele-positive subsets. Co-occurrence clustering excluded repertoires with fewer than 30,000 or more than 120,000 public chains, plus five with anomalous nucleotide sharing. TCRdb provides this immuneACCESS table in a form limited to in-frame rearrangements. Some clones are lacking; in checked studies, under half of them reflect an unresolved V gene, and why the rest are absent is not known. Clone size and the V and J calls come from that table; the DNA yielded D and trimming. This sample has around 200,000 clones in its table, and 65% to 80% of those were observed once. Clones ranked in the top ten supply about a sixth of the sample.

These data come from a study of cytomegalovirus exposure and HLA in healthy donors (dated by TCRdb to 2016 to 2017). Broadly, across the study: In an earlier analysis of 550 to 750 of the donors, 276 Gb of sequence data and 117 million unique TCR beta sequences from 180 million or so T cells were reported. An early release covering about 600 HLA-typed donors comprised 300 to 350 gigabases of sequencing data and 85 million or so unique TCR sequences. Among the roughly 400 genotyped donors, roughly 80% belonged to the genetic ancestry cluster associated with self-reported Caucasian donors. The study was designed to test whether signatures of past pathogen exposure could be identified by cataloging public T cell receptors. The study profiled the T cell repertoires of hundreds of subjects by immunosequencing and related them to cytomegalovirus serostatus. Along with the roughly 710-subject first cohort, a separate validation cohort of over 90 different subjects was used. To predict cytomegalovirus infection status, the study brought together high-throughput TCR immunosequencing, statistical association of individual TCRs with disease status, and machine learning. To study patterns of TCR occurrence, a later analysis re-analyzed previously published TCR beta repertoires from hundreds of donors and added high-resolution HLA genotyping. Rather than using new phenotypic data, the later analysis identified candidate immune exposures from TCR beta sequences and from how often those sequences occurred across donors. An earlier analysis of several hundred of the donors applied high-throughput TCR beta sequencing to assess whether each TCR beta V gene segment acted as functional or pseudogenic. Donor age, sex, ethnicity and CMV serostatus were collected together with the repertoire data. A later genetic analysis took genome-wide SNP genotypes for about 55% of the 666 donors and used that subset as a discovery cohort. All discovery cohort repertoires had been generated using a single sequencing platform. HLA typing covered class I and class II loci at four-digit resolution. Typing coverage differed by locus: A, B, C, DRB1 and DQB1 were typed in about 620-630 donors, DQA1 in around 500, DPA1 in approximately 610, and DPB1 in just under 480. About 5 DR-DQ haplotypes were handled as single units for association and clustering, since linkage in the cohort was strong. On average, over 200,000 unique TCR beta nucleotide sequences were sequenced per donor among 398 genotyped donors of the cohort, with roughly 18% of those sequences being non-productive. Overall study outcomes, separate from this receptor: Across donors, most TCR sequences were observed very rarely, whereas some public TCRs were present in many individuals. In this cohort, only TCR beta chains were sequenced, and detectable features were limited by the absence of alpha or paired-chain data. The classifier was reported to diagnose cytomegalovirus status with high specificity and sensitivity in both the original cohort and the validation cohort. Assigning TCR associations to individual alleles was difficult when HLA alleles, especially DR and DQ, strongly co-occurred. Correlated functional status among segregating V segments might be attributable to linkage disequilibrium, but an unknown experimental factor could not be ruled out. A cluster of highly shared sequence variants was judged likely to be a technical artifact of the sequencing pipeline. In an earlier analysis of about 600 of the donors, most TCR beta V segments appeared in productive rearrangements about 90% or about 30% of the time, broadly matching IMGT annotations. In vitro tests confirmed that three of the cytomegalovirus-associated TCR beta chains recognize cytomegalovirus antigens. In a later analysis, the rate of TCR association differed among HLA loci, with DRB1 alleles having the most associated TCRs and HLA-C alleles having the fewest. A later analysis associated about 17,000 TCR beta sequences with specific HLA alleles at a false discovery rate of 0.05. A later genetic analysis reported fewer N-insertions in productive TCRs among donors in an Asian-associated ancestry cluster than the roughly 690-donor mean. Immune exposure information for the cohort was limited to CMV serostatus. The study listed 150 to 200 TCR beta chains as associated with cytomegalovirus. Some IMGT-functional V segments, including TRBV6-2 and TRBV6-3, could not be told apart with the 87-base-pair reads, so those segments were excluded. Because HLA typing was unavailable for some donors at each locus, only the typed subset was used in association tests. Presence/absence analyses assumed roughly uniform sequencing depth across donors, an assumption that may not hold. An association between a missense DCLRE1C variant and V-gene and J-gene trimming of TCR beta chains was found in a later genetic analysis and replicated in an independent cohort. Because counts were too low, some 17 rarely observed V segments, including chromosome 9 orphons, were left out of the earlier analysis of some 640 of the donors. A further reported finding was that TCR beta sequences accurately predicted the HLA-A and HLA-B alleles for most subjects in the first cohort. A later analysis found that most CMV-associated TCR beta chains appeared HLA-restricted, with HLA associations seemingly driven largely by CMV exposure. In a later analysis, HLA-associated TCR beta chains were found to be more clonally expanded and to have lower generation probabilities than equally common non-associated chains. A later analysis reported that several top co-occurrence clusters appeared linked to parvovirus B19, influenza, CMV and Epstein-Barr virus. The authors suggested that the approach could potentially be generalized to other disease states and immunological phenotypes.

Deletion took 5 bases off V and 4 bases off J, with a span of 16 bases between the germline ends. Its CDR3 holds 15 amino acids, cysteine through phenylalanine. The only DNA kept is the CDR3, 45 bases in frame from the first base. In the germline V gene, CDR1 corresponds to SGHVS and CDR2 to FNYEAQ. The source material was PBMCs. The source of this sequence is a man in his forties in good health and CMV-seronegative. The V and J segments used are TRBV7-6 and TRBJ2-3; TRBD1 might be the D gene, on 5 matching bases. The DNA is as follows: TGTGCCAGCAGCCCCTGGGCAGGGCCGTCAGATACGCAGTATTTT. Its protein reads: CASSPWAGPSDTQYF.